The 27 T cell receptor beta chains in this list originate from one sample, sequenced in a study of cytomegalovirus exposure and HLA in healthy donors. Primers: 60 Vbeta forward and 13 Jbeta reverse. The data were produced by immunoSEQ multiplex PCR, yet TCRdb's version contains in-frame clones alone and is incomplete. The table lists about 210,000 clones, around four fifths of them singletons, with over 1.5% in the top ten. Input material: PBMCs. Receptors originate from a man between 40 and 49 years old in good health and CMV-seropositive.

This clone was found a few times. The chain carries TRBV29-1 and TRBJ1-3, with D unclear. The germline CDR1 and CDR2 sequences are SQVTM and ANQGSEA. This CDR3 is built from 15 residues. The ends were cut back, 5 bases at V and 0 bases at J, with 14 bases in the middle. The CDR3 nucleotides read TGCAGCGTTATTTGGCTGGCATACTCTGGAAACACCATATATTTT. Amino acids: CSVIWLAYSGNTIYF.

The chain uses TRBV29-1 and TRBJ2-5, with 7 bases that match TRBD1. In germline, CDR1 is SQVTM, CDR2 ANQGSEA. The CDR3 is 13 residues long. V trimming: 1 base; J trimming: 3 bases; junction bases outside the gene matches: 2. The CDR3 coding sequence is TGCAGCGTTGAAGCGGACAGGAAAGAGACCCAGTACTTC. Translating it yields CSVEADRKETQYF.

The chain carries TRBV9 and TRBJ2-5; 12 bases line up with TRBD2. J gave up 11 bases and V 3 bases, and 8 bases lay outside the gene matches. This CDR3 comprises 14 residues. Germline CDR1 and CDR2: SGDLS and YYNGEE. The CDR3 coding sequence is TGTGCCAGCAGCGCTGGACTAGCGGGATGGGAGCAGTACTTC. It yields the protein CASSAGLAGWEQYF.

The rearrangement joins TRBV7-9 to TRBJ1-2, with D unresolved. Germline V lookup: CDR1 SEHNR, CDR2 FQNEAQ (reference sequence). Trimming shortened V by 6 bases and J by 5 bases, and 10 bases separated the two germline ends. The CDR3 is made up of 12 amino acids. DNA for the CDR3: TGTGCCAGCAGAGGCGGGAGGTATGGCTACACCTTC. This sequence encodes CASRGGRYGYTF.

The chain has TRBV10-3 and TRBJ2-7; 7 bases align to TRBD2. With V trimmed by 10 bases and J by 2 bases, 14 bases remained unmatched. The germline CDR1 and CDR2 sequences are ENHRY and SYGVKD. The CDR3 covers 15 residues. The CDR3 loop is CATIHLSSGTYEQYF. CDR3 nucleotides: TGTGCCACCATACACCTATCTAGCGGTACCTACGAGCAGTACTTC.

The rearrangement uses TRBV5-1 and TRBJ2-1; TRBD2 aligns across 12 bases. The CDR3 consists of 15 residues. Trimming cost V 1 base and J 8 bases; bases outside gene matches: 4. Germline V gives CDR1 SGHRS, CDR2 YFSETQ. CDR3: CASSLLTSGSDEQFF. The CDR3 coding sequence is TGCGCCAGCAGCTTGTTGACTAGCGGGAGTGATGAGCAGTTCTTC.

The CDR3 nucleotides read TGTGCCAGCACCAGGGCCTTAAACCATAATTCACCCCTCCACTTT. As protein: CASTRALNHNSPLHF. This sequence joins TRBV6-5 and TRBJ1-6, with D possibly TRBD1 on 5 matching bases. Between the trimmed V and J ends, which lost 7 bases and 5 bases, there was a span of 15 bases. Germline lookup yields CDR1 MNHEY and CDR2 SVGAGI. The CDR3 has 15 amino acids.

V gene TRBV25-1 combines with J gene TRBJ1-1; 9 bases align to TRBD1. In germline, CDR1 is MGHDK, CDR2 SYGVNS. V was clipped by 7 bases and J by 4 bases; unmatched bases: 4. This CDR3 spans 13 amino acids. The CDR3 DNA follows: TGTGCCAGCACGGAGGACAGGGGCACTGAAGCTTTCTTT. As protein: CASTEDRGTEAFF.

In its sample, this clone was seen once. This chain uses TRBV7-7 with TRBJ2-1; 9 bases are a match to TRBD2. With 3 bases clipped from V and 8 bases from J, the junction kept 5 bases outside the gene matches. The CDR3 extends over 14 amino acids. Germline lookup yields CDR1 SSHAT and CDR2 FNYEAQ (reference sequence). CDR3 sequence reads: CASSLSGLADEQFF. CDR3 nucleotides: TGTGCCAGCAGCTTGTCGGGACTAGCAGATGAGCAGTTCTTC.

This clone was seen only once. V usage is TRBV30 and J usage is TRBJ1-5; no clear D gene. V lost 1 base and J 7 bases, leaving 11 bases between the germline ends. Looked up from germline, CDR1 is GTSNPN and CDR2 is SVGIG (reference sequence). This CDR3 spans 13 amino acids. CDR3 residues: CAWSELPKQPQHF. The CDR3 nucleotides read TGTGCCTGGAGTGAGCTCCCGAAACAGCCCCAGCATTTT.

This CDR3 is CASSLVFPRTSGGVYEQYF. The CDR3, as DNA: TGCGCCAGCAGCTTGGTATTTCCGCGGACTAGCGGAGGAGTATACGAGCAGTACTTC. V usage is TRBV5-1 and J usage is TRBJ2-7; TRBD2 aligns across 10 bases. Germline values: CDR1 SGHRS, CDR2 YFSETQ. There are 19 residues in the CDR3. V was clipped by 0 bases and J by 4 bases; unmatched bases: 16.

V is TRBV5-6 and J is TRBJ2-5; no reliable D call. The germline V gene has CDR1 SGHDT and CDR2 YYEEEE. CDR3 length equals 14 residues. Trimming took 0 bases from V and 2 from J, leaving 8 bases between them. Here the CDR3 DNA reads TGTGCCAGCAGCTTGGAAGCGAAGCAAGAGACCCAGTACTTC. It codes for CASSLEAKQETQYF.

The J gene is TRBJ2-6, the V gene TRBV2, with 11 nucleotides matching TRBD1. Germline V gene lookup returns CDR1 SNHLY and CDR2 FYNNEI. The CDR3 totals 18 residues. Unmatched junction bases numbered 9, after V lost 6 bases and J lost 2 bases. The CDR3 sequence: CASSEGRTGGPGANVLTF. The CDR3 DNA follows: TGTGCCAGCAGCGAGGGGAGGACAGGGGGCCCTGGGGCCAACGTCCTGACTTTC.

This rearrangement joins TRBV5-6 to TRBJ1-5, with 7 bases aligning to TRBD1. V was pared by 4 bases and J by 11 bases, with 12 bases of the junction left unmatched. CDR1 is SGHDT, CDR2 YYEEEE, per germline. The CDR3 has 14 amino acids. CDR3 sequence (DNA): TGTGCCAGCAGCCCTTCCGGACAGGCTCGGACCCAGCATTTT. This codes for CASSPSGQARTQHF.

This chain uses TRBV5-8 with TRBJ2-1, with TRBD1 as a possible D gene (6 bases). CDR3 size: 15 residues. Trimming stripped 0 bases from V and 5 bases from J, with 12 bases between. Germline CDR1 is SGHTS and CDR2 is YDEGEE. CDR3 nucleotide sequence: TGTGCCAGCAGCTTGGGTTCTGGGGGCCACAATGAGCAGTTCTTC. It encodes CASSLGSGGHNEQFF. Supplemented by reference TRBV5-8 and TRBJ2-1, the full variable domain reads EAGVTQSPTHLIKTRGQQATLRCSPISGHTSVYWYQQALGLGLQFLLWYDEGEERNRGNFPPRFSGRQFPNYSSELNVNALELEDSALYLCASSLGSGGHNEQFFGPGTRLTVL.

The chain has TRBV11-3 and TRBJ2-3; tentative D call: TRBD2 (6 bases). The germline V gene encodes CDR1 SGHNT and CDR2 YENEEA. CDR3 length: 14 amino acids. Trimming shortened V by 3 bases and J by 0 bases, and 7 bases separated the two germline ends. In DNA form, the CDR3 reads TGTGCCAGCAGCTTCGCGGGGAGCACAGATACGCAGTATTTT. Translation gives CASSFAGSTDTQYF.

This rearrangement joins TRBV6-5 to TRBJ2-1, with unresolved D. V lost 0 bases and J 6 bases, leaving 6 bases between the germline ends. The CDR3 runs 13 residues. Germline V lookup: CDR1 MNHEY, CDR2 SVGAGI. CDR3 amino acids: CASSYSYVNEQFF. The CDR3 nucleotides are TGTGCCAGCAGTTACTCCTATGTCAATGAGCAGTTCTTC.

The V call is TRBV27, the J call TRBJ2-1, with 12 bases lining up with TRBD2. V was clipped by 10 bases and J by 8 bases; unmatched bases: 15. This CDR3 has 16 amino acids. Germline V gene data show CDR1 as MNHEY and CDR2 as SMNVEV (reference sequence). The CDR3 sequence is CATISRASGRVHEQFF. CDR3 nucleotides: TGTGCCACCATTAGTAGAGCTAGCGGGAGGGTCCATGAGCAGTTCTTC.

V usage is TRBV4-1 and J usage is TRBJ2-5, with TRBD1 matching 7 bases. In germline, CDR1 is MGHRA, CDR2 YSYEKL. CDR3 length: 15 residues. Trimming cost V 0 bases and J 1 base; bases outside gene matches: 2. The CDR3 is CASSQDRGFQETQYF. CDR3 DNA: TGCGCCAGCAGCCAAGACAGGGGGTTCCAAGAGACCCAGTACTTC.

The chain uses TRBV5-1 and TRBJ2-1; 9 bases are a match to TRBD2. CDR1 and CDR2 from the germline V gene are SGHRS and YFSETQ. J was trimmed by 3 bases and V by 4 bases; bases with no gene match: 8. The CDR3 has 16 amino acids. Here the CDR3 reads CASSPRLAGNYNEQFF. CDR3 in DNA: TGCGCCAGCAGCCCCCGGCTAGCGGGGAACTACAATGAGCAGTTCTTC.

The chain joins TRBV5-4 to TRBJ2-7; D is possibly TRBD2 (6 bases). This CDR3 is built from 17 residues. Trimming shortened V by 6 bases and J by 5 bases, and 27 bases separated the two germline ends. Germline CDR1 and CDR2: SGHNT and YYREEE (reference sequence). In DNA form, the CDR3 reads TGTGCCAGCACCCATGGAGGAGGGCTTCAGGGTGGGAACGAGCAGTACTTC. Encoded protein: CASTHGGGLQGGNEQYF.

This rearrangement joins TRBV15 to TRBJ2-7; 9 nucleotides line up with TRBD1. V was pared by 3 bases and J by 2 bases, with 5 bases of the junction left unmatched. The CDR3 is 15 amino acids. Germline lookup yields CDR1 LNHNV and CDR2 YYDKDF (reference sequence). CDR3 nucleotide sequence: TGTGCCACCAGCAGGCGGGGGACAGGGACCTACGAGCAGTACTTC. This translates into CATSRRGTGTYEQYF.

The rearrangement uses TRBV6-6 and TRBJ1-3; TRBD1 agrees at 7 bases. V lost 9 bases to trimming and J lost 0 bases; unmatched junction nucleotides: 2. The CDR3 extends over 13 amino acids. CDR1 is MNHNY, CDR2 SVGAGI, per germline (reference sequence). CDR3 nucleotides: TGTGCCAGTACAGGGGCCTCTGGAAACACCATATATTTT. Protein: CASTGASGNTIYF.

The chain is built from TRBV7-2 and TRBJ1-6; the D is unclear. V lost 0 bases, J lost 1 base, and 4 bases lay in between. Germline CDR1 is SGHTA and CDR2 is FQGNSA. The CDR3 runs to 15 residues. The chain's CDR3 is CASSLAASYNSPLHF. CDR3 DNA sequence: TGTGCCAGCAGCTTAGCGGCTTCCTATAATTCACCCCTCCACTTT.

The V gene is TRBV2, the J gene TRBJ2-5, with D perhaps matching TRBD2 (5 bases). V shed 4 bases and J shed 8 bases, with 26 bases lying between them. This CDR3 is 17 amino acids long. The germline gives CDR1 SNHLY, CDR2 FYNNEI. The CDR3 here is CASSVLRTHVKTLTQYF. The CDR3 DNA reads TGTGCCAGCAGTGTATTAAGGACTCATGTTAAGACTTTAACCCAGTACTTC.

The gene calls are TRBV5-4 and TRBJ1-1; TRBD1 matches at 7 bases. The length of the CDR3 is 12 residues. CDR1 and CDR2 (germline): SGHNT, YYREEE (reference sequence). V shed 1 base, J shed 11 bases, and the junction held 5 bases outside the gene matches. CDR3 residues: CASSLTGAMAFF. CDR3 coding DNA: TGTGCCAGCAGCTTGACAGGGGCAATGGCTTTCTTT.

Comments on this clone: At one end the junction does not follow the germline gene, possibly because of a read error. This chain connects TRBV28 to TRBJ2-6; D might be TRBD2 (6 bases). Per the germline V gene, CDR1 is MDHEN and CDR2 is SYDVKM. This CDR3 contains 15 residues. The CDR3 loop reads CASSSAGTGANGLTF. CDR3 bases: TGTGCCAGCAGCTCTGCAGGGACTGGGGCCAACGGCCTGACTTTC.